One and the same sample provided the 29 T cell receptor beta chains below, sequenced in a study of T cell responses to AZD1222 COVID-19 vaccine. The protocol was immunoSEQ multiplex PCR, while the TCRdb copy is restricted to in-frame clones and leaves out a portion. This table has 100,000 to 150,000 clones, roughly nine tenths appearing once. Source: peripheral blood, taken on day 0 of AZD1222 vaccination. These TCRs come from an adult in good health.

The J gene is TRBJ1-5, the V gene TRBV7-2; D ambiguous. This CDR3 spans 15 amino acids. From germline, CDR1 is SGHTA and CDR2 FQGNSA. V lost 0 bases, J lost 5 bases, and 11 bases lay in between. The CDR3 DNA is TGTGCCAGCAGCTTAGCCCCGACAAGATATCAGCCCCAGCATTTT. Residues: CASSLAPTRYQPQHF.

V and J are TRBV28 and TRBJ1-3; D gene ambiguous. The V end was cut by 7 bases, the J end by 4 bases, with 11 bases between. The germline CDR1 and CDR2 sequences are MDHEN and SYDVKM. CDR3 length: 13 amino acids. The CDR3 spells CASTQQRGNTIYF. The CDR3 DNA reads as TGTGCCAGCACCCAACAGAGAGGAAACACCATATATTTT.

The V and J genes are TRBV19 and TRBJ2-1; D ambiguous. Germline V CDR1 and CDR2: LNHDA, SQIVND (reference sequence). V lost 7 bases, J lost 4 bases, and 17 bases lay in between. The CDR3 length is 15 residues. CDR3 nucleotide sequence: TGTGCCAGTACCCCCCGCGTTCCCCGGTACAATGAGCAGTTCTTC. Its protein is CASTPRVPRYNEQFF.

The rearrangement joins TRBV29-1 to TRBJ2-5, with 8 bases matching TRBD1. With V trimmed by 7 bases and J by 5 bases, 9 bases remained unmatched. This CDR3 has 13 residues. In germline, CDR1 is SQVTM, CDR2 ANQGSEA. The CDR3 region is CSARTGSGETQYF. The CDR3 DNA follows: TGCAGCGCCCGGACAGGGTCAGGGGAGACCCAGTACTTC.

The chain's CDR3 is CASGLQGSSGNTIYF. The CDR3 DNA sequence: TGTGCCAGCGGGTTACAGGGGTCCTCCGGAAACACCATATATTTT. The V call is TRBV28, the J call TRBJ1-3; 7 bases line up with TRBD1. Germline V gene sequence: CDR1 MDHEN, CDR2 SYDVKM. V trimming: 8 bases; J trimming: 4 bases; junction bases outside the gene matches: 11. CDR3 length equals 15 residues.

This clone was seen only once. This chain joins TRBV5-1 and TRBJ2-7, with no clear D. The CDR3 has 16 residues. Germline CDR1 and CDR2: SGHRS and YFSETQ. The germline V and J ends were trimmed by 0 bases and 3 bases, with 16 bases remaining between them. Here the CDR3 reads CASSLASSLSSYEQYF. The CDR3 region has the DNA TGCGCCAGCAGCTTGGCCTCGTCCCTATCGAGCTACGAGCAGTACTTC.

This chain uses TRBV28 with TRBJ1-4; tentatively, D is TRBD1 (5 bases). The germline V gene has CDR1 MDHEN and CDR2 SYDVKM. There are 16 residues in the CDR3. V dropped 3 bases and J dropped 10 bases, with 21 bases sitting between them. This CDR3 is CASSFIVSGRGGKLFF. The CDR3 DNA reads TGTGCCAGCAGTTTTATCGTTTCGGGTAGGGGTGGAAAACTGTTTTTT.

CDR3 sequence (DNA): TGTGCCACCAGTGGAGACGGGGGGAAGCAGTTCTTC. Its protein product is CATSGDGGKQFF. This sequence joins TRBV24-1 and TRBJ2-1; 7 bases line up with TRBD2. Germline V gene data show CDR1 as KGHDR and CDR2 as SFDVKD. CDR3 length: 12 amino acids. V gave up 5 bases and J gave up 11 bases; unmatched junction bases: 5.

CDR3 sequence reads: CASKGRNEAFF. The CDR3 DNA reads as TGTGCCAGCAAAGGGAGGAATGAAGCTTTCTTT. This sequence joins TRBV2 and TRBJ1-1; D gene uncertain. The length of the CDR3 is 11 residues. V lost 7 bases, J lost 7 bases, and 10 bases lay in between. Germline assignment: CDR1 SNHLY and CDR2 FYNNEI.

This CDR3 reads CASSEGGWKDTEAFF. The CDR3 coding sequence is TGTGCCAGCAGTGAGGGGGGATGGAAAGACACTGAAGCTTTCTTT. The rearrangement uses TRBV2 and TRBJ1-1; a possible D gene is TRBD1 (5 bases). Deletions cut 3 bases from V and 3 bases from J, with 14 bases between. This CDR3 has 15 residues. The germline V gene encodes CDR1 SNHLY and CDR2 FYNNEI.

The CDR3 DNA sequence: TGTGCCAGCAGCTCGGGACAGGGGCTTCCTCAGCCCCAGCATTTT. It codes for CASSSGQGLPQPQHF. V and J are TRBV6-1 and TRBJ1-5; 10 nucleotides line up with TRBD1. The germline V gene encodes CDR1 MNHNS and CDR2 SASEGT. This CDR3 has 15 amino acids. V was pared by 6 bases and J by 6 bases, with 8 bases of the junction left unmatched.

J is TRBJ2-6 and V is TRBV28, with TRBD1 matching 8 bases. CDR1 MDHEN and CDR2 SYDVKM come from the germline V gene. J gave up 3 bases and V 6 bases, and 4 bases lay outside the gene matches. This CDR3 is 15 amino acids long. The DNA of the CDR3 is TGTGCCAGCAGCCACAGGGGGGATGGGGCCAACGTCCTGACTTTC. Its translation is CASSHRGDGANVLTF.

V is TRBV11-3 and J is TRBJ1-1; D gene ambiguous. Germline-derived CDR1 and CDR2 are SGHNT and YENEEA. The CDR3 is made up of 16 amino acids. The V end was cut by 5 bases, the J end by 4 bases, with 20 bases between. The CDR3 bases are TGTGCCAGCAGCACCCGCCCGCCTCCGGAGGGCACTGAAGCTTTCTTT. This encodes CASSTRPPPEGTEAFF.

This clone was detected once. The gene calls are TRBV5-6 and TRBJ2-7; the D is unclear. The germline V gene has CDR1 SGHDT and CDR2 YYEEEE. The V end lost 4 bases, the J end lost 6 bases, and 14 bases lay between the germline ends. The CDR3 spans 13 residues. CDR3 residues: CASSRRGGFEQYF. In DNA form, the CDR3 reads TGTGCCAGCAGCCGCCGAGGTGGATTCGAGCAGTACTTC.

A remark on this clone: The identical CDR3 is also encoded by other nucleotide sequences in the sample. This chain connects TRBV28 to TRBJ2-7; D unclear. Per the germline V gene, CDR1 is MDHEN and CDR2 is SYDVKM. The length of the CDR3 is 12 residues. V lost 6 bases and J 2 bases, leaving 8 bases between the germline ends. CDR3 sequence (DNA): TGTGCCAGCAGCTACAGTACCTACGAGCAGTACTTC. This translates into CASSYSTYEQYF.

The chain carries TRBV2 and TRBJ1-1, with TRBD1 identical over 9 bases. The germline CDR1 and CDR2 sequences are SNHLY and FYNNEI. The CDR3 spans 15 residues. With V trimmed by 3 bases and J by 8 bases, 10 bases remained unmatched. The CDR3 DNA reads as TGTGCCAGCAGTGAGGACCTCGGGACAGGGTCGGAAGCTTTCTTT. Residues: CASSEDLGTGSEAFF.

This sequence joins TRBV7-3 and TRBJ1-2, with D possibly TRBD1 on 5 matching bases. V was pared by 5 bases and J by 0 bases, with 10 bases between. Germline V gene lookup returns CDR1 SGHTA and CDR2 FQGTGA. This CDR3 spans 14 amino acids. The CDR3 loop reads CASSDRGANYGYTF. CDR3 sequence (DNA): TGTGCCAGCAGCGATCGGGGCGCTAACTATGGCTACACCTTC.

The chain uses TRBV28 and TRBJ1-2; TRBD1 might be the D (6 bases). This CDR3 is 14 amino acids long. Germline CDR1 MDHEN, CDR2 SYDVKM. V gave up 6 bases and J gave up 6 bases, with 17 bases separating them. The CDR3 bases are TGTGCCAGCAGCACAGGGCCCTCATCTAATGGCTACACCTTC. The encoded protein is CASSTGPSSNGYTF.

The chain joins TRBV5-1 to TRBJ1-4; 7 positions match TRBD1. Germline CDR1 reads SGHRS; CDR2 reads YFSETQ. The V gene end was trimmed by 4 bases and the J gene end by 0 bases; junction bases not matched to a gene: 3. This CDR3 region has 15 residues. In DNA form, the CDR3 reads TGCGCCAGCAGCCGCCAGGGGGCAACTAATGAAAAACTGTTTTTT. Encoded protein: CASSRQGATNEKLFF. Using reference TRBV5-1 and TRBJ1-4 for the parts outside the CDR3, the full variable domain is KAGVTQTPRYLIKTRGQQVTLSCSPISGHRSVSWYQQTPGQGLQFLFEYFSETQRNKGNFPGRFSGRQFSNSRSEMNVSTLELGDSALYLCASSRQGATNEKLFFGSGTQLSVL.

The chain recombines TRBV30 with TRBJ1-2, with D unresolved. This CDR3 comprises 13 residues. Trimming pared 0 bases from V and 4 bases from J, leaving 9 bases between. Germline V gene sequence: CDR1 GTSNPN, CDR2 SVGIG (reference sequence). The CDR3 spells CAWSVGQSYGYTF. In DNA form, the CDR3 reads TGTGCCTGGAGTGTAGGCCAGTCCTATGGCTACACCTTC.

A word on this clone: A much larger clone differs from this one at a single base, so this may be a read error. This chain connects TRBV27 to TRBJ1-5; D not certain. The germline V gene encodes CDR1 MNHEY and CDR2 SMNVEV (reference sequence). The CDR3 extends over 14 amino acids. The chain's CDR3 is CAGSFQGMGEPQHF. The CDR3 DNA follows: TGTGCCGGCAGTTTTCAAGGAATGGGTGAGCCCCAGCATTTT.

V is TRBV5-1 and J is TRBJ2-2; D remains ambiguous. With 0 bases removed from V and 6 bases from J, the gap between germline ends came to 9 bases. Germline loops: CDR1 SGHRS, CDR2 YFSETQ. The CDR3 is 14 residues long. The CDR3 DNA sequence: TGCGCCAGCAGCTTGGAACAGTCCTCCGGGGAGCTGTTTTTT. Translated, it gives CASSLEQSSGELFF.

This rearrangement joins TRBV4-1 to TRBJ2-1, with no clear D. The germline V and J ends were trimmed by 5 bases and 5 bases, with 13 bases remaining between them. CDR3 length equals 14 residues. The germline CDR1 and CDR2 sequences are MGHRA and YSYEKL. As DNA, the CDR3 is TGCGCCAGCAGCTCAAGGTCTGTAGACAATGAGCAGTTCTTC. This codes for CASSSRSVDNEQFF.

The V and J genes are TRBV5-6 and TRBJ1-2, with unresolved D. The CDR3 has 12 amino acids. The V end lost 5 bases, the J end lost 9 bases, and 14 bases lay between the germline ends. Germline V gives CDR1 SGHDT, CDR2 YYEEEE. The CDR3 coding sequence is TGTGCCAGCAGTTGGGCGGCAGGCCGCTACACCTTC. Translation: CASSWAAGRYTF.

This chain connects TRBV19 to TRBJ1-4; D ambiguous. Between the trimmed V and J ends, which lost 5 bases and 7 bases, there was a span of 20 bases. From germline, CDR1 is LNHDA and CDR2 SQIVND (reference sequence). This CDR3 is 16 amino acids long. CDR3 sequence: CASSPAPGFWSEKLFF. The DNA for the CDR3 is TGTGCCAGTAGTCCAGCTCCGGGGTTCTGGTCTGAAAAACTGTTTTTT.

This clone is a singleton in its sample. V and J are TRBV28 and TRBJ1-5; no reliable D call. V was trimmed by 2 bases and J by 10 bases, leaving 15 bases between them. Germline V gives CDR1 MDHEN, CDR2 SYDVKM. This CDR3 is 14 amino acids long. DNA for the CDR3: TGTGCCAGCAGTTTACCGGGCCTTGACAAACCCCAGCATTTT. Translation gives CASSLPGLDKPQHF. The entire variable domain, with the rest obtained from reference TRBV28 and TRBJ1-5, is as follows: DVKVTQSSRYLVKRTGEKVFLECVQDMDHENMFWYRQDPGLGLRLIYFSYDVKMKEKGDIPEGYSVSREKKERFSLILESASTNQTSMYLCASSLPGLDKPQHFGDGTRLSIL.

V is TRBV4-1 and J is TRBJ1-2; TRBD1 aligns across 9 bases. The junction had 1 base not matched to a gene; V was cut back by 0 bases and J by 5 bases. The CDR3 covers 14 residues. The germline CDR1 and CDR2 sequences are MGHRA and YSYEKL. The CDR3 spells CASSQEGQGYGYTF. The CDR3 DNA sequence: TGCGCCAGCAGCCAAGAGGGACAGGGTTATGGCTACACCTTC.

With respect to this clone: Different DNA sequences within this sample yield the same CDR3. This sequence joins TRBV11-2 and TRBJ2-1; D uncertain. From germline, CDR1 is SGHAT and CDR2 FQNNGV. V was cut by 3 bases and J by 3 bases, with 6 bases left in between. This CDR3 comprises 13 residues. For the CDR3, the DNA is TGTGCCAGCAGCTTGGCTAGCTACAATGAGCAGTTCTTC. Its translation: CASSLASYNEQFF.

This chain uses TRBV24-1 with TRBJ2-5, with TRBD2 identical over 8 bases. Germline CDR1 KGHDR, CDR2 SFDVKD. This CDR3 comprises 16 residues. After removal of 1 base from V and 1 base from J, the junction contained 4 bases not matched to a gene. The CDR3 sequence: CATSDFTSGGQETQYF. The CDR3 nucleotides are TGTGCCACCAGTGATTTTACTAGCGGAGGCCAAGAGACCCAGTACTTC.